This T cell receptor (beta chain) is drawn from a study of cytomegalovirus exposure and HLA in healthy donors. Study-wide background: A prior study identified just under 120 million unique TCR beta sequences from some 180 million T cells. Study outcomes and limitations: The authors reported that TCR beta sequences could predict HLA-A and HLA-B alleles. These predictions were accurate for most subjects in the first cohort. Researchers reported in a later analysis that common viral pathogens appeared linked to several top clusters.

PCR employed 60 Vbeta and 13 Jbeta primers. Assay: immunoSEQ multiplex PCR; the TCRdb copy retains only in-frame clones and omits some. The profile covers around 170,000 clones, with almost 85% appearing a single time and under 0.4% taken by the ten largest. In this sample, this clone turned up a few times. The antigen is not known. The CDR3 runs to 13 residues. CDR1 and CDR2 from the germline V gene are SNHLY and FYNNEI. Trimming took 3 bases from V and 4 from J, leaving 9 bases between them. This receptor was taken from a boy under 10 years old in good health and CMV-seronegative. Sample: PBMCs. The chain links TRBV2 to TRBJ1-2; D gene uncertain. This CDR3 reads CASSEVGGYGYTF. Written as DNA, the CDR3 is TGTGCCAGCAGTGAGGTCGGCGGCTATGGCTACACCTTC.